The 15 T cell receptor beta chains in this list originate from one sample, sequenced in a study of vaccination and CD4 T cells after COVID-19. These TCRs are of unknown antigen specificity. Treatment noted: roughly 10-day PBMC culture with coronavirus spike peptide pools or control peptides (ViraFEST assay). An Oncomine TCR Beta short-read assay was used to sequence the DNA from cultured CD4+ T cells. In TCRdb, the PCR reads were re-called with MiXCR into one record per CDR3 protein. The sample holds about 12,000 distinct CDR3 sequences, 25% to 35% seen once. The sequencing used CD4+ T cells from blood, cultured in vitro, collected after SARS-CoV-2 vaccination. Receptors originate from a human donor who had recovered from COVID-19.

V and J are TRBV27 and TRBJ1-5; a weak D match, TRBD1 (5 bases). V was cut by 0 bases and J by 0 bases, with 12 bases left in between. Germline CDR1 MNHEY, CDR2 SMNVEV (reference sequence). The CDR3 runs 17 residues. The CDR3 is CASSLSPGPSSNQPQHF. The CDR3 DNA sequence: TGTGCCAGCAGTTTATCCCCGGGACCTTCTAGCAATCAGCCCCAGCATTTT.

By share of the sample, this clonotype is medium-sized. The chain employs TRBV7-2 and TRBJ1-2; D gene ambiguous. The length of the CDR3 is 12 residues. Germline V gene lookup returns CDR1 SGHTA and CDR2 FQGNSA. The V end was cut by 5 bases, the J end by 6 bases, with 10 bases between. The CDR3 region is CASSPLVHGYTF. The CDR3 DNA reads TGTGCCAGCAGCCCTCTCGTCCATGGCTACACCTTC.

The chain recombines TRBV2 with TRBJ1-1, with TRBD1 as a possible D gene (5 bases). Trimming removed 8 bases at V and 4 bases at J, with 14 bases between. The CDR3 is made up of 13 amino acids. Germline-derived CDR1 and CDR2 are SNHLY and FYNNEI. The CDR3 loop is CASFGQGSTEAFF. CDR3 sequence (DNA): TGTGCCAGCTTCGGCCAGGGTAGCACTGAAGCTTTCTTT.

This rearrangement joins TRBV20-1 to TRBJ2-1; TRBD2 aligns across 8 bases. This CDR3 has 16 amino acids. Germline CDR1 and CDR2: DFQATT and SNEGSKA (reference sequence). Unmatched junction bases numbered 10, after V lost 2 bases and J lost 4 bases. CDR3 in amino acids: CSARSVLAGHYNEQFF. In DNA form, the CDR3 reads TGCAGTGCTAGATCTGTCCTAGCGGGCCATTACAATGAGCAGTTCTTC.

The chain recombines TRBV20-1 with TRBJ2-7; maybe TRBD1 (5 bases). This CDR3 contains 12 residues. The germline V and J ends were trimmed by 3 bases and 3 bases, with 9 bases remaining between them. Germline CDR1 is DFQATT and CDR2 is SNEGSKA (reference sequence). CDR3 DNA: TGCAGTGCTAGTGAGCAGGGCTACGAGCAGTACTTC. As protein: CSASEQGYEQYF.

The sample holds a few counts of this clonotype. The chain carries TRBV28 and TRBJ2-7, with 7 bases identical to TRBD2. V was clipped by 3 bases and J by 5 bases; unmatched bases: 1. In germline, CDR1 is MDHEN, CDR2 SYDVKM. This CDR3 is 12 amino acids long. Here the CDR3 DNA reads TGTGCCAGCAGTTTGGGAGGGAACGAGCAGTACTTC. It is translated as CASSLGGNEQYF.

CDR3 residues: CASSLLPGANYGYTF. As DNA, the CDR3 is TGTGCCAGCAGCTTATTACCAGGGGCTAACTATGGCTACACCTTC. This chain connects TRBV7-3 to TRBJ1-2; weak D call: TRBD1 (6 bases). This CDR3 has 15 residues. Trimming took off 2 bases at V and 0 bases at J, with 10 bases between the two ends. In germline, CDR1 is SGHTA, CDR2 FQGTGA.

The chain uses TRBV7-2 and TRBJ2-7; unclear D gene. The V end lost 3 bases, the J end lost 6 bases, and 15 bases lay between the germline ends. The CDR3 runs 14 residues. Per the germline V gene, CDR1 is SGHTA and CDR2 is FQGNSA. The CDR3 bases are TGTGCCAGCAGCTTGCTGGGGATCTCGGGCGAGCAGTACTTC. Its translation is CASSLLGISGEQYF.

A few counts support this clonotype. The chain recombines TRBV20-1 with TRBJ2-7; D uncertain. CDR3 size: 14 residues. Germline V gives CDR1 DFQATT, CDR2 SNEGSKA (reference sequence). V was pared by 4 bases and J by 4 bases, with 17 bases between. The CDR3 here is CSAISPGAIYEQYF. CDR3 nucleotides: TGCAGTGCTATATCCCCAGGAGCAATTTACGAGCAGTACTTC.

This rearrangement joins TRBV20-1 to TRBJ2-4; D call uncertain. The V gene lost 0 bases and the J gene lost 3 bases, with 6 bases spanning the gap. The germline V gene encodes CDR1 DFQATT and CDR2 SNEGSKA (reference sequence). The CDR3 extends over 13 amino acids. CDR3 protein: CSARDLGKNIQYF. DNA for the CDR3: TGCAGTGCTAGAGATCTTGGCAAAAACATTCAGTACTTC.

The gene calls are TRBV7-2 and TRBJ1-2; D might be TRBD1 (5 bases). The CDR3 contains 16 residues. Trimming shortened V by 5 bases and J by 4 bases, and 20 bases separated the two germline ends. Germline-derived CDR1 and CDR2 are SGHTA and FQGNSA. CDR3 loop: CASSLMNRDSGYGYTF. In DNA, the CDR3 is TGTGCCAGCAGCCTAATGAACCGGGACTCGGGCTATGGCTACACCTTC.

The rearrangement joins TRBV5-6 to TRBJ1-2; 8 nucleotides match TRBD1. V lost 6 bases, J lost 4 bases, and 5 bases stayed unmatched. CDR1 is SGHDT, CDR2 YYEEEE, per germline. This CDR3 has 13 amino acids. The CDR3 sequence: CASNRQGIYGYTF. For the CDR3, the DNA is TGTGCCAGCAACCGACAGGGGATCTATGGCTACACCTTC.

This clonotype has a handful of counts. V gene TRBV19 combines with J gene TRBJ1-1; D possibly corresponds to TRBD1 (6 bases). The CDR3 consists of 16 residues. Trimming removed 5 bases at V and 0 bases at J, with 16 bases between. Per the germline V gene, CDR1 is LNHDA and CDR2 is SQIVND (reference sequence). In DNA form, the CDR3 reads TGTGCCAGTAGTCCCCGGGGGGGGCCCATGAACACTGAAGCTTTCTTT. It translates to CASSPRGGPMNTEAFF.

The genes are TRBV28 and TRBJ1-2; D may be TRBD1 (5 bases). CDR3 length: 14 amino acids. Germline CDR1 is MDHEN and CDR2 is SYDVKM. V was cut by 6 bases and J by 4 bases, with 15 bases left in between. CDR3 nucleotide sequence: TGTGCCAGCAGCAGGGCCGGCCGGACCTATGGCTACACCTTC. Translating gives CASSRAGRTYGYTF.

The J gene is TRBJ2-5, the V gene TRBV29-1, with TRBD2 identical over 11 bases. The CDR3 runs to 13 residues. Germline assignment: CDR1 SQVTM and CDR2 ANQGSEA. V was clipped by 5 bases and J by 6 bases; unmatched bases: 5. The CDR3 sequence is CSVPSSGRKTQYF. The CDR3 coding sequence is TGCAGCGTTCCCTCTAGCGGGAGGAAGACCCAGTACTTC.